This TCR beta chain was captured in a study of blood T cell repertoires in COVID-19. For the study at large: Samples taken during acute and convalescent COVID-19 were collected in the United States, Italy and Spain.

This clone was picked up a small number of times. Individuals aged about 18 to 89 years were recruited from 24 US areas. Clinical histories supplied by participants themselves formed the basis of cohort assignment. Before they entered the study, exposed participants had met a COVID-19 case within 2 weeks. Data came from immunoSEQ multiplex PCR; TCRdb stores just in-frame clones and leaves some out. The sample carries approximately 65,000 clones, 65% to 85% recorded once. CDR3 size: 14 residues. V was cut by 1 base and J by 5 bases, with 11 bases left in between. Germline lookup yields CDR1 SGHTA and CDR2 FQGNSA.

The material sequenced was PBMCs or T cells enriched from blood (not recorded which). This TCR was recovered from a woman between 55 and 75 years old who had been exposed to COVID-19. The gene calls are TRBV7-2 and TRBJ2-5; possibly TRBD1 for D (6 bases). The CDR3 nucleotides are TGTGCCAGCAGCTTAGTTACAGGGTTGGAGACCCAGTACTTC. Its protein is CASSLVTGLETQYF.